The TCR beta chain described here comes from a study of cytomegalovirus exposure and HLA in healthy donors. Study conclusions and caveats: The authors excluded some V segments, including TRBV6-2 and TRBV6-3, as indistinguishable. In vitro confirmation showed three CMV-associated chains to be CMV antigen specific. Common viral pathogens seemed to be connected with several of the most significant clusters, according to a later analysis.

Primers included in the PCR were 60 Vbeta and 13 Jbeta primers. Profiling relied on immunoSEQ multiplex PCR, and the TCRdb table lists in-frame clones only, not all of them. The repertoire has about 120,000 clones, over 80% of them found once; the top ten carry roughly 20%. The germline CDR1 and CDR2 sequences are SGHTA and FQGTGA. This CDR3 has 14 amino acids. V was pared by 9 bases and J by 8 bases, with 12 bases of the junction left unmatched. A remark on this clone: Its cognate antigen is unknown.

V usage is TRBV7-3 and J usage is TRBJ2-1; 8 nucleotides match TRBD2. Sequenced input: PBMCs. This receptor was obtained from a man aged 18 to 30 in good health and CMV-seropositive. CDR3 bases: TGTGCCAGTCGGGGGGGTAGCGAGGGGTATGAGCAGTTCTTC. As protein: CASRGGSEGYEQFF.